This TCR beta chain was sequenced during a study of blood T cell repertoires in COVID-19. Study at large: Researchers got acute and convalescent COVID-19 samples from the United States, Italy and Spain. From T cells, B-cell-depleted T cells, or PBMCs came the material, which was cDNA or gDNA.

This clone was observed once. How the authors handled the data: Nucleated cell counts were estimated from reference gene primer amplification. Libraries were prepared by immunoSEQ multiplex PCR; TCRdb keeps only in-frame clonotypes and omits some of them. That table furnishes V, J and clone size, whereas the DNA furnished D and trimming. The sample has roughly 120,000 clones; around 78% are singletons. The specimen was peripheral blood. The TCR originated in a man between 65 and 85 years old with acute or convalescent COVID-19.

The CDR3 loop is CASSLTATVAPHGYTF. The CDR3 nucleotides read TGCGCCAGCAGCTTGACGGCGACGGTAGCGCCACATGGCTACACCTTC. The chain couples TRBV5-1 to TRBJ1-2; D is uncertain. Trimming removed 1 base from V and 6 bases from J, with 19 bases in between. The germline V gene encodes CDR1 SGHRS and CDR2 YFSETQ. CDR3 length: 16 amino acids.